This TCR beta chain stems from a study of tumor-infiltrating lymphocytes in primary liver carcinoma. Study-wide results and limits: Relative to tumor region pairs, the tumor-adjacent and tumor-blood pairs showed overlap that was lower.

Starting material for RNA and DNA co-extraction consisted of about 20-30 mg of unsorted bulk tissue. Sampling was performed at five separate regions of each tumor. TCR beta cDNA was prepared out of about 510 ng total RNA by means of a constant-region primer. Three nested multiplex PCR rounds, a slightly modified ARM-PCR method, built the TCR beta libraries. The first two PCR rounds used TRBV1-TRBV30 forward primers with a C-beta reverse primer, around 10 cycles each. TCRdb reprocessed the multiplex PCR reads with MiXCR, giving one entry per CDR3 protein. This table has about 35,000 distinct CDR3 sequences, roughly 74% appearing once. Turning to this clonotype: Its specificity is not known. Its ends do not fully match the called genes, so a read error is possible.

Germline V CDR1 and CDR2: SGHNT, YENEEA. The CDR3 sequence is 14 residues long. Material for sequencing was liver tumor tissue from sampling region 4. Subset noted: tumor region T4, right-lateral pole. This rearrangement joins TRBV11-3 to TRBJ1-5; no reliable D call. The TCR sequence derives from a man aged 35-49 years with primary liver carcinoma and hepatitis B virus infection. CDR3 DNA sequence: TGTACCAGCAGTAACAGCTATAGCAATCGGCCCCAGCATTTT. Its translation is CTSSNSYSNRPQHF.